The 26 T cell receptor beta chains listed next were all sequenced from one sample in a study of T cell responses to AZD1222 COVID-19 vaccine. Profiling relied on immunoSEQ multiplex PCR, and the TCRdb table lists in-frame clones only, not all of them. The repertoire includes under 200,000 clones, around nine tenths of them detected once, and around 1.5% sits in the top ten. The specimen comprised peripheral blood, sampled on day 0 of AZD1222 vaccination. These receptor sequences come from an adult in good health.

In DNA, the CDR3 is TGCAGCGTTGAGGTCGCAAGGGGGTCTGGAAACACCATATATTTT. This encodes CSVEVARGSGNTIYF. This chain connects TRBV29-1 to TRBJ1-3, with D tentatively TRBD1 (6 bases). V was clipped by 3 bases and J by 1 base, with 13 bases between them. This CDR3 comprises 15 residues. CDR1 and CDR2 from the germline V gene are SQVTM and ANQGSEA.

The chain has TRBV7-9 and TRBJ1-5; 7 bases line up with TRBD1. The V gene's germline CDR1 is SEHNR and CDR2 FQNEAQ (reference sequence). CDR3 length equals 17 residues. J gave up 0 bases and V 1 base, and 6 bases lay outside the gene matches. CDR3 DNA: TGTGCCAGCAGCTTAGTCAGGGGGACAGATAGCAATCAGCCCCAGCATTTT. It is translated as CASSLVRGTDSNQPQHF.

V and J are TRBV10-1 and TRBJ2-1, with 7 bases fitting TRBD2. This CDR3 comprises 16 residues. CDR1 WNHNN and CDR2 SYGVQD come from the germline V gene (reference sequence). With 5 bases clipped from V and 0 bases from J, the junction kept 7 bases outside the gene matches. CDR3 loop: CASSTSEESSYNEQFF. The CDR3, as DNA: TGCGCCAGCAGTACTAGCGAGGAAAGCTCCTACAATGAGCAGTTCTTC.

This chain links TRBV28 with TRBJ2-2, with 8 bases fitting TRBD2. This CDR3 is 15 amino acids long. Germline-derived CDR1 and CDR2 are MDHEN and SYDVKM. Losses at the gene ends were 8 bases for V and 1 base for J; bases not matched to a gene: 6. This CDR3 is CASHLAGWNTGELFF. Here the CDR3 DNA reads TGTGCCAGCCACTTAGCGGGGTGGAACACCGGGGAGCTGTTTTTT. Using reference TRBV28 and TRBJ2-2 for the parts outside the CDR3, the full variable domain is DVKVTQSSRYLVKRTGEKVFLECVQDMDHENMFWYRQDPGLGLRLIYFSYDVKMKEKGDIPEGYSVSREKKERFSLILESASTNQTSMYLCASHLAGWNTGELFFGEGSRLTVL.

CDR3 amino acids: CASMREGTETQYF. In DNA, the CDR3 is TGTGCCAGCATGCGGGAAGGAACAGAGACCCAGTACTTC. This sequence joins TRBV3-1 (or the pseudogene TRBV3-2) and TRBJ2-5; perhaps TRBD2 as D (6 bases). The CDR3 contains 13 residues. Per germline, CDR1 LGHDT and CDR2 YNNKEL (reference sequence). Trimming took off 7 bases at V and 4 bases at J, with 13 bases between the two ends.

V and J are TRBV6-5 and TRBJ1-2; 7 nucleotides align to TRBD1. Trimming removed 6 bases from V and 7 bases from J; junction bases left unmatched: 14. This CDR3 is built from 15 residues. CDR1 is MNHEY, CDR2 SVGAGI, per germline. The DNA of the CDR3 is TGTGCCAGCAGCCGAATCAGGGGGACCCGGGGTGGCTACACCTTC. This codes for CASSRIRGTRGGYTF.

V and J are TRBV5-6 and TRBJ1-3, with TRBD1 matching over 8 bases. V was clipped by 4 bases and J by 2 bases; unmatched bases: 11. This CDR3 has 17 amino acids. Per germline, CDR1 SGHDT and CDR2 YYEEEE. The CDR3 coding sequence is TGTGCCAGCAGCGGCGACAGGGGACTTGGGGCTGGAAACACCATATATTTT. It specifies CASSGDRGLGAGNTIYF.

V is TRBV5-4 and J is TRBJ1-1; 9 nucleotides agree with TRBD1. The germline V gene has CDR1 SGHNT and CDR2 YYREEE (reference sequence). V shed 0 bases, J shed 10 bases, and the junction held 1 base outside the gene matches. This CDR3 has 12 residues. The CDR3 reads CASSLEDRGAFF. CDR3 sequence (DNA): TGTGCCAGCAGCTTGGAGGACAGGGGAGCTTTCTTT. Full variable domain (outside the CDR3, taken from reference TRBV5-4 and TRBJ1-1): ETGVTQSPTHLIKTRGQQVTLRCSSQSGHNTVSWYQQALGQGPQFIFQYYREEENGRGNFPPRFSGLQFPNYSSELNVNALELDDSALYLCASSLEDRGAFFGQGTRLTVV.

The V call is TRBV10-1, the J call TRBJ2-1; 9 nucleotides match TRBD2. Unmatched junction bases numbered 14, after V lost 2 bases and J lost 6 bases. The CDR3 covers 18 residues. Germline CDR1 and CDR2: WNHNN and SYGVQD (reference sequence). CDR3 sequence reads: CASSEKPSSSGGINEQFF. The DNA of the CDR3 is TGCGCCAGCAGTGAGAAACCGTCGAGTAGCGGGGGAATCAATGAGCAGTTCTTC.

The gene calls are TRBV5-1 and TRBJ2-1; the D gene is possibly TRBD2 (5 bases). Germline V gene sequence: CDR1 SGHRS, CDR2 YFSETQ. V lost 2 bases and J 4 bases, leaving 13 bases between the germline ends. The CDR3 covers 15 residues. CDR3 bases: TGCGCCAGCAGCTTCAACCTCGGCGGGTACAATGAGCAGTTCTTC. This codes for CASSFNLGGYNEQFF.

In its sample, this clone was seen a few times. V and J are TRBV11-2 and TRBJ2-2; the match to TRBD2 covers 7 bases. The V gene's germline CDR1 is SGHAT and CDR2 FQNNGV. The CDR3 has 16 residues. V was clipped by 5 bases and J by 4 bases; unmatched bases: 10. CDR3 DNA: TGTGCCAGCAGCATACCCGGGTTAGCGGGCACCGGGGAGCTGTTTTTT. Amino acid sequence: CASSIPGLAGTGELFF.

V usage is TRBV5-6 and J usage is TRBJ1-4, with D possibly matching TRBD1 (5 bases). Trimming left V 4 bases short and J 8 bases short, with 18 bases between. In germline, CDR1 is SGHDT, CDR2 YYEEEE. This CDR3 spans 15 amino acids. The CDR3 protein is CASSLMGPSFEKLFF. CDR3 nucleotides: TGTGCCAGCAGCCTGATGGGGCCGAGCTTCGAAAAACTGTTTTTT.

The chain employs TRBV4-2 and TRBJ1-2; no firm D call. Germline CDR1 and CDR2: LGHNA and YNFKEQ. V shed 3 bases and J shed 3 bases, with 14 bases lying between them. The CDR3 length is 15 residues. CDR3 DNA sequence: TGTGCCAGCAGCCATCTACAGCAAAACCACTATGGCTACACCTTC. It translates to CASSHLQQNHYGYTF.

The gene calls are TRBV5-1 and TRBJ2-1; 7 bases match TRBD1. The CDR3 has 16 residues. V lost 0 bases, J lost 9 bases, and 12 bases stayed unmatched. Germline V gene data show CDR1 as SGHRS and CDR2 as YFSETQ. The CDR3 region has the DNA TGCGCCAGCAGCTTGGCCGGACAGGACTTCGGTGGTGAGCAGTTCTTC. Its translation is CASSLAGQDFGGEQFF.

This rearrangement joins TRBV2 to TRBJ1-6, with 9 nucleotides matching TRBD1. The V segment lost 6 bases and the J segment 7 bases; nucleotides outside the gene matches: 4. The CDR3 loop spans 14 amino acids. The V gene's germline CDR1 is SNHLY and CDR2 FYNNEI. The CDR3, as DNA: TGTGCCAGCAGGCGGGACAGGGTGAATTCACCCCTCCACTTT. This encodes CASRRDRVNSPLHF.

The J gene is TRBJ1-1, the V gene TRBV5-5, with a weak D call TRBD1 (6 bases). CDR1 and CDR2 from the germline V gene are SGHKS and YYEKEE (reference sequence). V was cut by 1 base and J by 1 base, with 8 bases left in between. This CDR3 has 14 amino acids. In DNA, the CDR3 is TGTGCCAGCAGCTTGACAGGGACGAACACTGAAGCTTTCTTT. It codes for CASSLTGTNTEAFF.

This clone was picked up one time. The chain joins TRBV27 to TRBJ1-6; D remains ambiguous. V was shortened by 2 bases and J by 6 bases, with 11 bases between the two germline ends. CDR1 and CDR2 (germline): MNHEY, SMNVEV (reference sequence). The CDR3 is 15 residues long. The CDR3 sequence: CASSLHLNTNSPLHF. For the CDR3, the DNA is TGTGCCAGCAGTTTACATCTAAATACTAATTCACCCCTCCACTTT.

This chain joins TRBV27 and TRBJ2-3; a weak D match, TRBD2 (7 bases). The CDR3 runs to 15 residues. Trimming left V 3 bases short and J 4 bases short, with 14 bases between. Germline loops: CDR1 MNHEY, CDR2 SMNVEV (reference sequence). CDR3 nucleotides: TGTGCCAGCAGTTTGGGGGGGCGGGTGGCAGATACGCAGTATTTT. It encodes CASSLGGRVADTQYF.

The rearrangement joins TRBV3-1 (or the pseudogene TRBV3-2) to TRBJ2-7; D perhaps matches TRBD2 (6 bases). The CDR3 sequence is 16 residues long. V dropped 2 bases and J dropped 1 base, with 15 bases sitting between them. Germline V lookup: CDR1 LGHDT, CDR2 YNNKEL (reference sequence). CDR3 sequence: CASSQPTGLRSYEQYF. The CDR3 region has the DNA TGTGCCAGCAGCCAACCTACGGGACTCCGGTCCTACGAGCAGTACTTC.

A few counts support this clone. The CDR3 protein is CASSLSNGNTIYF. The CDR3 nucleotides read TGTGCCAGCAGCTTAAGCAACGGAAACACCATATATTTT. The chain joins TRBV11-2 to TRBJ1-3; D unclear. The CDR3 has 13 residues. CDR1 and CDR2 (germline): SGHAT, FQNNGV. The ends were cut back, 2 bases at V and 4 bases at J, with 6 bases in the middle.

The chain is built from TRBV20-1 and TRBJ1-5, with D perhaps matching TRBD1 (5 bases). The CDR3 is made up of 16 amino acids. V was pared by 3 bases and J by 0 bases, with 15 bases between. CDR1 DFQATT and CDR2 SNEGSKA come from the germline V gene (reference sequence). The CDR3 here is CSASRGVGYSNQPQHF. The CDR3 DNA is TGCAGTGCTAGTCGAGGGGTCGGATATAGCAATCAGCCCCAGCATTTT.

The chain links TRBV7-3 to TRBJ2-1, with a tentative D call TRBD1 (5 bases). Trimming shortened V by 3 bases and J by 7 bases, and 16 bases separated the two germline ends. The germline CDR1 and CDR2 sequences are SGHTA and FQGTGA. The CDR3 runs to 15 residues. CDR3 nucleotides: TGTGCCAGCAGCTTGGGGCCGGGCGTGGGGAATGAGCAGTTCTTC. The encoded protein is CASSLGPGVGNEQFF.

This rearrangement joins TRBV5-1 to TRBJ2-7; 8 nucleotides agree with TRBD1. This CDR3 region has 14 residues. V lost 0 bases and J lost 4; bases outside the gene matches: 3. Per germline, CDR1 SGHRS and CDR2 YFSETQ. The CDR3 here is CASSLVQGAYEQYF. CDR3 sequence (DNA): TGCGCCAGCAGCTTGGTTCAGGGGGCTTACGAGCAGTACTTC. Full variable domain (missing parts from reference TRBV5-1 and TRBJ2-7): KAGVTQTPRYLIKTRGQQVTLSCSPISGHRSVSWYQQTPGQGLQFLFEYFSETQRNKGNFPGRFSGRQFSNSRSEMNVSTLELGDSALYLCASSLVQGAYEQYFGPGTRLTVT.

The CDR3 DNA is TGTGCCAGCAGTCCCCAGGGCCCTATACGTAGCACAGATACGCAGTATTTT. Translated, it gives CASSPQGPIRSTDTQYF. This chain uses TRBV28 with TRBJ2-3; tentative D call: TRBD1 (5 bases). Germline CDR1 is MDHEN and CDR2 is SYDVKM. The length of the CDR3 is 17 residues. V lost 5 bases to trimming and J lost 0 bases, with 18 bases between them.

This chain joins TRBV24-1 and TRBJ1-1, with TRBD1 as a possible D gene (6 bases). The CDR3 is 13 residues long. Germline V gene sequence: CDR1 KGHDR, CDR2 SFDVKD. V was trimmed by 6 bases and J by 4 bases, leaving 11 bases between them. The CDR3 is CATSRGVSTEAFF. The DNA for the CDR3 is TGTGCCACCAGTAGGGGGGTGAGCACTGAAGCTTTCTTT.

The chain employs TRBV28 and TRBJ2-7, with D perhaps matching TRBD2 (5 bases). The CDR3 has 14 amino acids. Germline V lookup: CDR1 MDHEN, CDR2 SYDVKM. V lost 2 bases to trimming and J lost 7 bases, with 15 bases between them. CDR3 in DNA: TGTGCCAGCAGTTTAGGGGAAAACCGGAGGGAGCAGTACTTC. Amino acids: CASSLGENRREQYF.